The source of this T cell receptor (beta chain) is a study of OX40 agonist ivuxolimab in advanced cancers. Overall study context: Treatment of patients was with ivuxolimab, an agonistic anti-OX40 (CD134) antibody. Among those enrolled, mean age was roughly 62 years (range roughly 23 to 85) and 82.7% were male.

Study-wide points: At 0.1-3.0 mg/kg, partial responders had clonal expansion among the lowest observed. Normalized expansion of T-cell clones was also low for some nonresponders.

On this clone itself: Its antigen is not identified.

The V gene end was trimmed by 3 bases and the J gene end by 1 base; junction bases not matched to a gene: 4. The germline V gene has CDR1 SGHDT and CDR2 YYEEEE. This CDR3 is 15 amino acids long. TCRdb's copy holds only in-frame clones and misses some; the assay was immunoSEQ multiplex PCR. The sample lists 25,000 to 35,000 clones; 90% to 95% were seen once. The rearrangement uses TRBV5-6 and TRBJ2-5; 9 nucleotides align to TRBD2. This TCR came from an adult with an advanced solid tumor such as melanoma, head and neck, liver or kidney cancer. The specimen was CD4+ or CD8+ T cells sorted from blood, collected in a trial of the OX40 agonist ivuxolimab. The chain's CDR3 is CASSWEGLAQETQYF. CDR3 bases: TGTGCCAGCAGCTGGGAGGGACTAGCCCAAGAGACCCAGTACTTC.